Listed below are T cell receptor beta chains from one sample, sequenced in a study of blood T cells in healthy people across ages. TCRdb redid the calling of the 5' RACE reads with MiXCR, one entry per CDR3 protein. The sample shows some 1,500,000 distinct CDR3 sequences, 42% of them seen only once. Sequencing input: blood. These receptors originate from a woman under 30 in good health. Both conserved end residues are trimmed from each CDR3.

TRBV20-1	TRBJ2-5	SAGFKETQY
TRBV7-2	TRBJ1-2	ASSLASAIT
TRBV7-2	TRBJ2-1	ASSLAGAGEYNEQF
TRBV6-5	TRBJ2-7	ASSYSTGLSSYEQY
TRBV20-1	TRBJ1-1	SATTGGMNTEAF
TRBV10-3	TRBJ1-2	AISDRQGHGYT
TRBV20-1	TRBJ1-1	SAIRGDTEAF
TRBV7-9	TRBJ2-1	ASSLVGAPGEVF
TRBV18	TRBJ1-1	ASSPPMGNTEAF
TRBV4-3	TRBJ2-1	ASSQPVQGEYNEQF
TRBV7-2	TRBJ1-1	ASSYSPGGLPSTEAF
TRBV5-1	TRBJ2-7	ASSPQEESYEQY
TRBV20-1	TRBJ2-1	SARETSVGAAEQF
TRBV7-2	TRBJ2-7	ASSLAGSGRVYEQY
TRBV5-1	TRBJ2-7	ASSLISSSYEQY
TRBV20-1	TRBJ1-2	SVSPGALYGYT
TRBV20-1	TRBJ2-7	SARPNRGGPWREQY
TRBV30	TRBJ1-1	AWTWPGQGRWTEAF
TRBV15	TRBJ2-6	ATDRSGANVLT
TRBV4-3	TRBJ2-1	ASSQDRWRGVQYNEQF